Following are 15 T cell receptor beta chains from one sample sequenced in a study of response to subunit inactivated influenza vaccine. TCRdb fed the RT-PCR reads into MiXCR, producing one record per CDR3 protein. The repertoire includes hundreds of thousands of distinct CDR3 sequences, about 10% of them detected once, and about a tenth sits in the top ten. Specimen: PBMCs from blood, collected on the day of vaccination. Every receptor here comes from a man aged 50 or older who received an inactivated influenza vaccine.

This sequence joins TRBV2 and TRBJ2-2; D is perhaps TRBD2 (5 bases). Germline V gene data show CDR1 as SNHLY and CDR2 as FYNNEI. This CDR3 spans 15 amino acids. Trimming left V 1 base short and J 1 base short, with 7 bases between. CDR3 in amino acids: CASSEERLNTGELFF. The CDR3 DNA reads TGTGCCAGCAGTGAAGAGCGGTTGAACACCGGGGAGCTGTTTTTT. Based on the CDR3 plus reference TRBV2 and TRBJ2-2, the full variable domain is EPEVTQTPSHQVTQMGQEVILRCVPISNHLYFYWYRQILGQKVEFLVSFYNNEISEKSEIFDDQFSVERPDGSNFTLKIRSTKLEDSAMYFCASSEERLNTGELFFGEGSRLTVL.

A few counts support this clonotype. The chain employs TRBV5-8 and TRBJ2-7; D may be TRBD1 (6 bases). The CDR3 has 14 residues. Trimming removed 4 bases at V and 6 bases at J, with 17 bases between. Germline CDR1 is SGHTS and CDR2 is YDEGEE. The DNA for the CDR3 is TGTGCCAGCAGCAACGGACAGCCCCTGGCCGAGCAGTACTTC. This gives the protein CASSNGQPLAEQYF.

This clonotype turned up a few times. The chain is built from TRBV29-1 and TRBJ2-7, with D uncertain. The germline CDR1 and CDR2 sequences are SQVTM and ANQGSEA. The CDR3 totals 14 residues. Trimming pared 1 base from V and 0 bases from J, leaving 10 bases between. CDR3 nucleotides: TGCAGCGTTGAAGGGTGCCGGTTCTCCTACGAGCAGTACTTC. It translates to CSVEGCRFSYEQYF.

The chain joins TRBV28 to TRBJ2-5; D may match TRBD1 or TRBD2 (6 bases each). CDR3 length: 14 residues. V lost 3 bases to trimming and J lost 2 bases, with 10 bases between them. Germline lookup yields CDR1 MDHEN and CDR2 SYDVKM. In DNA, the CDR3 is TGTGCCAGCAGTTTCGGGGGCCCGCAAGAGACCCAGTACTTC. Translation: CASSFGGPQETQYF.

This clonotype was detected only a few times. The J gene is TRBJ2-5, the V gene TRBV12-3 or TRBV12-4; D not resolved. The CDR3 extends over 14 amino acids. V lost 2 bases and J 8 bases, leaving 15 bases between the germline ends. CDR3 amino acids: CASSLFRRVATQYF. The DNA of the CDR3 is TGTGCCAGCAGTTTATTCCGCCGGGTGGCTACCCAGTACTTC.

V gene TRBV7-9 combines with J gene TRBJ2-3; the match to TRBD2 covers 11 bases. The ends lost 5 bases at V and 4 bases at J; junction bases unmatched: 8. The CDR3 loop spans 16 amino acids. CDR1 is SEHNR, CDR2 FQNEAQ, per germline (reference sequence). The CDR3 loop reads CASSLTSGGSSDTQYF. The CDR3, as DNA: TGTGCCAGCAGCCTTACTAGCGGGGGAAGTTCAGATACGCAGTATTTT.

The chain joins TRBV6-2 or TRBV6-3 to TRBJ1-5; D remains ambiguous. The CDR3 runs to 13 residues. V was pared by 9 bases and J by 0 bases, with 9 bases between. CDR1 and CDR2 (germline): MNHEY, SVGEGT. CDR3 sequence (DNA): TGTGCCAGTAGGAATCCTAGCAATCAGCCCCAGCATTTT. Translation: CASRNPSNQPQHF.

In its sample, this clonotype was seen a few times. The chain uses TRBV7-8 and TRBJ1-1; D is possibly TRBD1 (5 bases). The length of the CDR3 is 15 residues. Trimming took 4 bases from V and 0 from J, leaving 12 bases between them. The V gene's germline CDR1 is SGHVS and CDR2 FQNEAQ. The DNA of the CDR3 is TGTGCCAGCAGCTCCAGGGAGGGTTTGAACACTGAAGCTTTCTTT. Encoded protein: CASSSREGLNTEAFF.

The V gene is TRBV4-3, the J gene TRBJ2-3; 9 bases align to TRBD2. V gave up 4 bases and J gave up 7 bases; unmatched junction bases: 9. This CDR3 is 15 amino acids long. The germline V gene encodes CDR1 LGHNA and CDR2 YSLEER. The CDR3 nucleotides are TGCGCCAGCAGCCCCGGTTTAGCGGGGGAGTATACGCAGTATTTT. This gives the protein CASSPGLAGEYTQYF.

The V gene is TRBV2, the J gene TRBJ2-7; D possibly corresponds to TRBD1 (6 bases). V dropped 6 bases and J dropped 0 bases, with 18 bases sitting between them. This CDR3 is 16 amino acids long. Germline V CDR1 and CDR2: SNHLY, FYNNEI. The CDR3 nucleotides are TGTGCCAGCAGCGAATTACAGGGCGATAGCTCCTACGAGCAGTACTTC. Amino acids: CASSELQGDSSYEQYF.

There are a few counts of this clonotype. J is TRBJ2-2 and V is TRBV30; tentatively, D is TRBD1 or TRBD2 (5 bases each). V was pared by 3 bases and J by 3 bases, with 11 bases between. This CDR3 comprises 14 residues. CDR1 and CDR2 from the germline V gene are GTSNPN and SVGIG (reference sequence). Here the CDR3 DNA reads TGTGCCTGGAGACAGGAGGTCGACACCGGGGAGCTGTTTTTT. Its protein product is CAWRQEVDTGELFF.

This clonotype was seen a handful of times. V gene TRBV9 combines with J gene TRBJ2-1; D not resolved. CDR1 is SGDLS and CDR2 is YYNGEE in the germline V gene. The CDR3 runs 14 residues. Trimming removed 4 bases at V and 3 bases at J, with 11 bases between. CDR3 in amino acids: CASSPTLNYNEQFF. CDR3 coding DNA: TGTGCCAGCAGCCCGACCCTGAACTACAATGAGCAGTTCTTC.

This clonotype was counted at least ten times. This chain joins TRBV7-9 and TRBJ2-1; D uncertain. The V and J ends lost 3 bases and 1 base respectively, with 7 bases between them. The CDR3 contains 14 residues. Germline CDR1 SEHNR, CDR2 FQNEAQ (reference sequence). DNA of the CDR3: TGTGCCAGCAGCTTGAGCGTATCCTACAATGAGCAGTTCTTC. Protein sequence: CASSLSVSYNEQFF.

The chain couples TRBV12-3 or TRBV12-4 to TRBJ2-5; D perhaps matches TRBD2 (6 bases). This CDR3 has 14 amino acids. Trimming removed 3 bases at V and 3 bases at J, with 11 bases between. CDR3 nucleotide sequence: TGTGCCAGCAGTTTCTTGGGGGAGGAAGAGACCCAGTACTTC. Protein sequence: CASSFLGEEETQYF.

In this sample, this clonotype turned up many times. The V gene is TRBV15, the J gene TRBJ2-1, with TRBD1 matching over 7 bases. Unmatched junction bases numbered 5, after V lost 6 bases and J lost 0 bases. This CDR3 contains 15 residues. Germline lookup yields CDR1 LNHNV and CDR2 YYDKDF (reference sequence). CDR3: CATSRDRSSYNEQFF. CDR3 DNA sequence: TGTGCCACCAGTAGGGACAGAAGCTCCTACAATGAGCAGTTCTTC.